Below, one T cell receptor beta chain is given with its context. The sample holds one count of this clone. Its antigen remains unidentified. There are no base qualities to consult, and no much larger clone falls within one base. Explained via the paper, the time point label denotes: about 28 days (+/-7) after the second vaccine dose. AZD1222 recipients whose second dose came at about 4 weeks and those whose second dose came at about 12 weeks were combined into one group, since spike-specific TCR depth and breadth did not differ between the two schedules. The vaccinee samples were drawn from two UK trials, COV001 and COV002, one of which was a single-blind randomized controlled phase 2/3 trial testing AZD1222 (ChAdOx1 nCoV-19) in healthy adults. Trial participant PBMC samples were collected at day 0 and day 28 after the second dose for TCRbeta chain sequencing. This entry comes from a study of T cell responses to AZD1222 COVID-19 vaccine (dated by TCRdb to about 2021). Study-wide context: TCR sequencing was performed for 230 to 250 trial participants, of whom 200 to 220 were given two doses of AZD1222 and 26 were given two doses of MenACWY control vaccine. Trial participants were enrolled by age into 18-55, 56-69 and 70-plus year subgroups, with approximately 160, 26 and 62 TCR-sequenced participants respectively.

The CDR3 regions of human TCRbeta chains were subjected to immunosequencing. On the study's bioinformatics: TCRs in the repertoires were compared against a reference library of SARS-CoV-2-specific TCRs that had been generated with the MIRA antigen-specificity platform. Breadth was defined as the fraction of unique TCRs that were SARS-CoV-2-associated, and depth was defined as the fraction of total T cells that were SARS-CoV-2-associated. Each spike-specific TCR was assigned to its reactive spike region and to a CD4 or CD8 class using the MIRA data. Log10-transformed breadth and depth values were compared by one-way ANOVA with Sidak's multiple comparisons tests. The table comes from immuneACCESS by way of TCRdb, which keeps in-frame sequences with V and J called. Part of the clones is missing from these tables; in studies checked, under half for an unresolved V gene and the rest for unknown reasons. V, J and clone size derive from that table, while D and trimming were established from the DNA sequence. The table for this sample lists some 71,000 clones; 80% to 90% of them were counted only once. The ten largest clones represent roughly 31% of the sample.

V gives up 1 base and J gives up 3 bases, and the segment between their germline ends measures 4 bases. Looking up the germline V gene yields CDR1 LGHNT and CDR2 FRNRAP. The CDR3 contains 12 residues, cysteine and phenylalanine counted. Left in the record is the CDR3 DNA by itself, 36 bases read in frame from the first base. Study-wide findings and limitations: Conclusions about previously exposed vaccinees are limited because only 6 or 7 AZD1222 recipients were SARS-CoV-2 seropositive at baseline. Participants were mostly white British, with more females than males. The authors suggested clonal diversity may have been underestimated. In the small 56-69-year group, the increase in depth fell short of significance, most likely because of low power. Because no day 14 peak-response samples were available, the repertoires could be characterized only after the peak T cell response. Reportedly, close to half of the unique spike-specific TCRs recognized epitopes lying outside the regions that are mutated in the B.1.351 and B.1.1.7 variants. After two AZD1222 doses, spike-specific TCR breadth and depth were significantly higher than at day 0 and than in MenACWY recipients. Vaccine-associated CD4 TCRs spanned the whole spike protein, with dominant responses in regions 160-218 and 743-854.

The sample was peripheral blood, taken 28 days after the second AZD1222 dose. The rearranged segments are TRBV12-5 and TRBJ2-7; the D gene is not confidently resolved. This clonotype was sampled from an adult who received the AZD1222 COVID-19 vaccine. CDR3 protein: CASGLDVYEQYF. Here is the DNA: TGTGCTAGTGGTTTGGACGTCTACGAGCAGTACTTC.